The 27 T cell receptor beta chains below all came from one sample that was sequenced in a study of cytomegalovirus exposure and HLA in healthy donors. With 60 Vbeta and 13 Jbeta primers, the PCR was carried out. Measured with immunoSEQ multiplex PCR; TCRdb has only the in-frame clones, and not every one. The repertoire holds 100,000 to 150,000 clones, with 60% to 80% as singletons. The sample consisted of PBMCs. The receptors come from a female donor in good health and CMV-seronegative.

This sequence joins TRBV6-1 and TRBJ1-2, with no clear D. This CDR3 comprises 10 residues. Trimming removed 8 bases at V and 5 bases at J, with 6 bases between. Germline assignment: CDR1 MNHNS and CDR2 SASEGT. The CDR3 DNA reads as TGTGCCAGCGCGGAATATGGCTACACCTTC. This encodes CASAEYGYTF.

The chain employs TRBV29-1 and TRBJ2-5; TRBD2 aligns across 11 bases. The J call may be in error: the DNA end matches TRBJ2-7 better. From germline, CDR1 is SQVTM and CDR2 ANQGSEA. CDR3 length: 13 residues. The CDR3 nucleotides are TGCAGCGCCTTACTAGCGGGAGACTACGAGCAGTACTTC. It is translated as CSALLAGDYEQYF.

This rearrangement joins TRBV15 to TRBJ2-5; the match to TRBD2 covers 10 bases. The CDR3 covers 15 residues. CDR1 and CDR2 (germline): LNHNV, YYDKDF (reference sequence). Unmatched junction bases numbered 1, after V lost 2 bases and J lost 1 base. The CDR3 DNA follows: TGTGCCACCAGCAGACTAGCGGGGGTCCAAGAGACCCAGTACTTC. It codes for CATSRLAGVQETQYF.

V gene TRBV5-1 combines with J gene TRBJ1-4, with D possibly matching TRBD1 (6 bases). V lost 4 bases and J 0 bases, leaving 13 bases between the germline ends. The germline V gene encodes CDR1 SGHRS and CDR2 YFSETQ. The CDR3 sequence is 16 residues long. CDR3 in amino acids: CASSQGQLATNEKLFF. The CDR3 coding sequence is TGCGCCAGCAGCCAAGGACAGTTAGCAACTAATGAAAAACTGTTTTTT.

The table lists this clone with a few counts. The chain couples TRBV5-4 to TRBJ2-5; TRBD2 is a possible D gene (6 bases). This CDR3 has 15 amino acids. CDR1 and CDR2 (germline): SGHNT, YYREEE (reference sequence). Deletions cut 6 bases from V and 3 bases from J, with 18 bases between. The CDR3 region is CASTPGIGGEETQYF. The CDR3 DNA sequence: TGTGCCAGCACCCCGGGGATCGGGGGAGAAGAGACCCAGTACTTC.

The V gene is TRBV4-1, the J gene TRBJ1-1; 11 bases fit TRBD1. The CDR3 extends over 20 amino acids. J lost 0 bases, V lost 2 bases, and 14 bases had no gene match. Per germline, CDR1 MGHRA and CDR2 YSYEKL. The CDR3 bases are TGCGCCAGCAGCCAAAGGAGATTGTGGGACAGGGGGGATATGAACACTGAAGCTTTCTTT. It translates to CASSQRRLWDRGDMNTEAFF.

The CDR3 spells CASSPRRGLDSGANVLTF. Written as DNA, the CDR3 is TGTGCCAGCTCACCACGGCGGGGACTAGACTCTGGGGCCAACGTCCTGACTTTC. V and J are TRBV18 and TRBJ2-6, with 8 bases fitting TRBD2. The CDR3 extends over 18 amino acids. The trim removed 1 base at V and 0 bases at J, leaving 5 bases unmatched. Germline loops: CDR1 KGHSH, CDR2 LQKENI.

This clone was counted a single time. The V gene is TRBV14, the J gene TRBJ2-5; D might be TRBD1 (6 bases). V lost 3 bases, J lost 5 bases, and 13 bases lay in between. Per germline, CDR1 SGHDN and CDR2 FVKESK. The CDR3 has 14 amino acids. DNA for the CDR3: TGTGCCAGCAGCCACCAAGACAGGTGGGAGACCCAGTACTTC. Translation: CASSHQDRWETQYF.

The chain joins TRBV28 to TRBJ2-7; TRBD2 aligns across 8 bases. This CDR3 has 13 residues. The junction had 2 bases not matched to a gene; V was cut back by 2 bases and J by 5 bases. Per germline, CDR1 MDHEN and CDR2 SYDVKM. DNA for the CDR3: TGTGCCAGCAGTTTAAGCGGGAGTGACGAGCAGTACTTC. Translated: CASSLSGSDEQYF.

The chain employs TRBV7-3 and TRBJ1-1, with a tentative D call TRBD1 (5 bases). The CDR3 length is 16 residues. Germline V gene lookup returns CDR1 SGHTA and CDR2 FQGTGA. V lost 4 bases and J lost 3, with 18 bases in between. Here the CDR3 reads CASSSDLGRGDTEAFF. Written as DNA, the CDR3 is TGTGCCAGCAGCTCGGACCTAGGGAGGGGAGACACTGAAGCTTTCTTT.

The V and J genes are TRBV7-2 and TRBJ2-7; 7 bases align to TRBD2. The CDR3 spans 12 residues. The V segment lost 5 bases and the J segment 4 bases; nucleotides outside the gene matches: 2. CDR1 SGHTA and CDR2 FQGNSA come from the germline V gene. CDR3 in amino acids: CASSRDYYEQYF. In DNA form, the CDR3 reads TGTGCCAGCAGCAGGGACTATTACGAGCAGTACTTC.

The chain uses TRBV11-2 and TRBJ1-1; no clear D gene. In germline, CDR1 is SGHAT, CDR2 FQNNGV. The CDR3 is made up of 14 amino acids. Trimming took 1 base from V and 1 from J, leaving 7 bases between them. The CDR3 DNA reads TGTGCCAGCAGCTTAGTACGAGGGAACACTGAAGCTTTCTTT. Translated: CASSLVRGNTEAFF.

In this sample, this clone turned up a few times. The CDR3 reads CASRTESGAEAFF. For the CDR3, the DNA is TGTGCCAGTAGGACGGAATCGGGGGCTGAAGCTTTCTTT. The gene calls are TRBV19 and TRBJ1-1, with a weak D call TRBD1 (5 bases). The CDR3 is made up of 13 amino acids. Trimming took 6 bases from V and 6 from J, leaving 14 bases between them. CDR1 is LNHDA, CDR2 SQIVND, per germline (reference sequence).

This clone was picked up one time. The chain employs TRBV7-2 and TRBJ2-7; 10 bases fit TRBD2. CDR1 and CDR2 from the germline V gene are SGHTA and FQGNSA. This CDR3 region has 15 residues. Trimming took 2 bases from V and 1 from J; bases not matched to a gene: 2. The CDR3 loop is CASSLTSGTSYEQYF. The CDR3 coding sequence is TGTGCCAGCAGCTTAACTAGCGGGACTTCCTACGAGCAGTACTTC.

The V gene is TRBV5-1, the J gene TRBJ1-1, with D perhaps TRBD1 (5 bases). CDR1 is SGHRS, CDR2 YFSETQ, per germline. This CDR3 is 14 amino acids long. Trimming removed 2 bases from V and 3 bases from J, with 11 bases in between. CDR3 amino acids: CASSFQPGDTEAFF. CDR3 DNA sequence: TGCGCCAGCAGCTTCCAACCGGGGGACACTGAAGCTTTCTTT.

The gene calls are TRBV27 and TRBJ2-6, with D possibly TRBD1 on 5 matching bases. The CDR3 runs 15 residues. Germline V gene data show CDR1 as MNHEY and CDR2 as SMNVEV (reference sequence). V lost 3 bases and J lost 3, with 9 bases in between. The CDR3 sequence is CASSFRVGGANVLTF. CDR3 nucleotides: TGTGCCAGCAGTTTCAGGGTTGGTGGGGCCAACGTCCTGACTTTC.

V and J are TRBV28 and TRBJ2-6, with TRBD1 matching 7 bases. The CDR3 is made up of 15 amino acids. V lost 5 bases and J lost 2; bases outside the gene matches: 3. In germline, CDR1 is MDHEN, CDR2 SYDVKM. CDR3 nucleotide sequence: TGTGCCAGCAGTCCAGGGGGAGCTGGGGCCAACGTCCTGACTTTC. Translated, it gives CASSPGGAGANVLTF.

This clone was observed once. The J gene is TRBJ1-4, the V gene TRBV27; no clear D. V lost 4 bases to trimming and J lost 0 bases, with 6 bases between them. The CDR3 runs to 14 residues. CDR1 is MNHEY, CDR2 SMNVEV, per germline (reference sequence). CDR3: CASSSVATNEKLFF. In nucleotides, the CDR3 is TGTGCCAGCAGTTCCGTTGCAACTAATGAAAAACTGTTTTTT.

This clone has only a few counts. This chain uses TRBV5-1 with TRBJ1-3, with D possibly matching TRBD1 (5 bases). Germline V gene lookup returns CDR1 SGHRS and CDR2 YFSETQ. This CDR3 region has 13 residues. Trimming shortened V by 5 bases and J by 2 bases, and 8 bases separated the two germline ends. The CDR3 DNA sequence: TGCGCCAGCAGACAAGGGGCTGGAAACACCATATATTTT. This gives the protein CASRQGAGNTIYF.

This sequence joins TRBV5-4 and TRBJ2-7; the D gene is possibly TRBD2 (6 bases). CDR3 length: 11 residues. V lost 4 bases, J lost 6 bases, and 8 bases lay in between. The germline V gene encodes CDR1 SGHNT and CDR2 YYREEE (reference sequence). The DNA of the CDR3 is TGTGCCAGCAGCGAGGGAGGCGAGCAGTACTTC. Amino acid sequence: CASSEGGEQYF.

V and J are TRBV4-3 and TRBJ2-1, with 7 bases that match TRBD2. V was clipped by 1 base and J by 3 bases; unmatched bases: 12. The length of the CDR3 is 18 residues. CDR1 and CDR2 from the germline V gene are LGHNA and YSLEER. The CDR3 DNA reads TGCGCCAGCAGCCAAGGCTGGTTTGGAGCGGGGATCTACAATGAGCAGTTCTTC. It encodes CASSQGWFGAGIYNEQFF.

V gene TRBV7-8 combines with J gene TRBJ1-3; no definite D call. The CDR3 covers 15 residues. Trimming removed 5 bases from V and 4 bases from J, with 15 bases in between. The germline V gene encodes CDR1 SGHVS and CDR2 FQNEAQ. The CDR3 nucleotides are TGTGCCAGCAGCCGAAGAGACATGCAGGGAAACACCATATATTTT. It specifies CASSRRDMQGNTIYF.

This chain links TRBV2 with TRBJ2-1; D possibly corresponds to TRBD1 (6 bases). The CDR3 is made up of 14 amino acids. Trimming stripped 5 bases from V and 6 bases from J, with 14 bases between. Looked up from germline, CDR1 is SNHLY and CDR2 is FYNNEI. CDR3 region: CASSPLDRSNEQFF. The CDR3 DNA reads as TGTGCCAGCAGTCCACTGGACAGAAGCAATGAGCAGTTCTTC.

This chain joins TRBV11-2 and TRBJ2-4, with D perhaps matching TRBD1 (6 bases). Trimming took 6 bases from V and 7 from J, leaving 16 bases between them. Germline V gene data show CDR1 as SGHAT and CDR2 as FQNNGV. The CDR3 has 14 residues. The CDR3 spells CASRAPGTRNIQYF. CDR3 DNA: TGTGCCAGCAGGGCCCCCGGGACACGGAACATTCAGTACTTC.

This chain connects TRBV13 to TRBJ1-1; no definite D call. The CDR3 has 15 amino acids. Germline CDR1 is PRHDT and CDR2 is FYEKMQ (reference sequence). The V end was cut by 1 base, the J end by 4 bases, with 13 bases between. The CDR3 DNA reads TGTGCCAGCAGCTTAGTGACGACTCGAGGCACTGAAGCTTTCTTT. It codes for CASSLVTTRGTEAFF.

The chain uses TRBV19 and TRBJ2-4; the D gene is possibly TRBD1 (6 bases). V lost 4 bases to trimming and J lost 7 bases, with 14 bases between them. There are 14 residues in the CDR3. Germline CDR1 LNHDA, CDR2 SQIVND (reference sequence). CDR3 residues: CASSKNRVGNIQYF. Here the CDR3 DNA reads TGTGCCAGTAGTAAGAACAGGGTGGGGAACATTCAGTACTTC.

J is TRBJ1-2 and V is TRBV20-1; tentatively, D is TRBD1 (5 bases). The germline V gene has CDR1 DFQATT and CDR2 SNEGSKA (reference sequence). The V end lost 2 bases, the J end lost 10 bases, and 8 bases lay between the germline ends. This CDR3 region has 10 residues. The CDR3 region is CSARPGYYTF. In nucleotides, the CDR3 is TGCAGTGCTAGACCAGGGTACTACACCTTC.